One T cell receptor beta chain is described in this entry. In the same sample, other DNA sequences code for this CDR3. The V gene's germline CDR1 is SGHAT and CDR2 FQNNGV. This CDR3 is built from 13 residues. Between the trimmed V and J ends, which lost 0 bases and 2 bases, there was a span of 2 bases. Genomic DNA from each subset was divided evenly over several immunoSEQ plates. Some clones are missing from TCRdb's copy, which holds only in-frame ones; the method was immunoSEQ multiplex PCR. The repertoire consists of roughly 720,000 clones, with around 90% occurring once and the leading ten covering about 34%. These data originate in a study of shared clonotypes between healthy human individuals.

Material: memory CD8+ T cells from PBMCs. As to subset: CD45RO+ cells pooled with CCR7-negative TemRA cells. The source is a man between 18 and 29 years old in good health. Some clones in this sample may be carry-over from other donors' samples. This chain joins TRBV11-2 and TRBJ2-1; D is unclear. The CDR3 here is CASSLEAYNEQFF. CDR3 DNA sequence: TGTGCCAGCAGCTTAGAGGCCTACAATGAGCAGTTCTTC.